The 20 T cell receptor delta chains presented below share a single source sample, sequenced in a study of γδ T cells in repeated Plasmodium falciparum infection. TCRdb reanalysed the multiplex PCR reads via CATT. The sample consists of 45,000 to 50,000 delta-chain clones, 1.5% to 2% of them appearing once. Bulk repertoires came from Vgamma9/Vdelta2+ or Vdelta2-negative gammadelta T cells flow-sorted from PBMC. Specimen: gamma-delta T cells from blood. The receptors were gathered from a pool of human donors (malaria-infected and uninfected, not separated).

A few counts support this clone. This is likely an artifact of a read error, given a far larger clone one base away. Other DNA sequences in the same sample also yield this CDR3. The chain employs TRDV2 and TRDJ1; 10 bases map to TRDD3. TCRdb gives no J gene; it was assigned here by matching the DNA to germline. The CDR3 runs to 16 residues. V dropped 7 bases and J dropped 1; count of bases not matched to a gene: 11. Germline CDR1 and CDR2: GEAIGNYY and EKD. CDR3 nucleotide sequence: TGTGCCTGCGACCTACTGGGGGATCGGCGCACCGATAAACTCATCTTT. As protein: CACDLLGDRRTDKLIF.

The rearrangement joins TRDV2 to TRDJ1; 8 nucleotides line up with TRDD3. Assignment of the J gene here rests on matching the DNA to germline, because TCRdb gives none. CDR1 is GEAIGNYY and CDR2 is EKD in the germline V gene. This CDR3 has 13 amino acids. The CDR3, as DNA: TGTGCTGTGGCTGAGGGATACGCAAGGGAACTCATCTTT. Translated: CAVAEGYARELIF.

The sample holds many counts of this clone. V gene TRDV2 combines with J gene TRDJ1, with 12 bases matching TRDD3. As TCRdb names no J gene, one was assigned here on the basis of a DNA match to germline. V shed 3 bases, J shed 0 bases, and the junction held 10 bases outside the gene matches. Germline values: CDR1 GEAIGNYY, CDR2 EKD. The CDR3 extends over 18 amino acids. The CDR3 nucleotides are TGTGCCTGTGACGTCCTTCTGGGGGATACGACGTACACCGATAAACTCATCTTT. Translation: CACDVLLGDTTYTDKLIF.

The table lists this clone with a few counts. A far bigger clonotype differs at one base, so this is likely a read error. The sample holds other DNA sequences that translate to the same CDR3. The J gene has no call, while the V gene is TRDV1; the DNA was not compared with TRDD3, the D call given in the table. The CDR3 runs to 21 residues. Per germline, CDR1 TSWWSYY and CDR2 QGS. CDR3 nucleotide sequence: TGTGCTCTTGGGGAACTAGGAGACAGAAACTGGGGGACTGCGTACACCGATAAGCTCATCTTT. The encoded protein is CALGELGDRNWGTAYTDKLIF.

This clone was seen a handful of times. A read error likely explains why the TCRdb protein, taken from a much larger clone, differs from this DNA's translation at residue 3; the protein shown is translated from the DNA. No J gene was assigned, while the V gene was called as TRDV1; no check of the table's D call, TRDD3, against the DNA was made. Per germline, CDR1 TSWWSYY and CDR2 QGS. The CDR3 is 17 residues long. As DNA, the CDR3 is TGTGCTCCTGGGGAACAACTCCTACGGTCTGGGGGATCGCGTCTCATCTTT. Translation: CAPGEQLLRSGGSRLIF.

This clone was picked up a small number of times. This likely stems from a read error, as it lies one base from a far larger clone. The sample holds other DNA sequences that translate to the same CDR3. The chain couples TRDV1 to TRDJ1; D possibly corresponds to TRDD2 (5 bases). The J gene, absent from TCRdb, was called here by matching the DNA to germline. V gave up 3 bases and J gave up 2 bases, with 25 bases separating them. Germline assignment: CDR1 TSWWSYY and CDR2 QGS. This CDR3 region has 19 residues. CDR3: CALGESGPPVVLQTDKLIF. Here the CDR3 DNA reads TGTGCTCTTGGGGAGTCGGGGCCCCCGGTCGTCCTTCAAACCGATAAACTCATCTTT.

This clone appeared a few times. TCRdb assigns this DNA the protein of a much larger clone, which departs from its translation at residue 22; this likely reflects a read error, and the protein shown comes from translating the DNA. The gene calls are TRDV1 and TRDJ1, with 9 bases identical to TRDD3. There are 23 residues in the CDR3. Germline V CDR1 and CDR2: TSWWSYY, QGS. The CDR3 sequence is CALGPLPSRKAYELGIRVDKLTF. CDR3 bases: TGTGCTCTTGGCCCATTACCCAGCCGCAAAGCCTACGAGCTGGGGATACGCGTCGATAAACTCACCTTT.

As to this clone: TCRdb's entry gives the protein of a much larger clone, which mismatches this DNA's translation at residue 3, likely from a read error; the protein reported here is translated from the DNA. The CDR3 nucleotides read TGTGCCCGTGACACCATGAGTTTCTTCCCGAGGGGATCACTGGGGGAGACCGATAAACTCATCTTT. Protein product: CARDTMSFFPRGSLGETDKLIF. The J gene is TRDJ1, the V gene TRDV2, with 9 bases fitting TRDD3. The J gene was not available in TCRdb and was assigned here by matching the DNA to germline segments. CDR1 and CDR2 (germline): GEAIGNYY, EKD. This CDR3 has 22 amino acids.

Details on this clone: A far larger clone is just one base off, so this is likely a read error. Other DNA sequences from this sample encode an identical CDR3 as well. This chain connects TRDV1 to TRDJ1; TRDD3 aligns across 9 bases. TCRdb gives no J gene; it was assigned here by matching the DNA to germline. Germline V gives CDR1 TSWWSYY, CDR2 QGS. CDR3 length: 23 residues. V was clipped by 3 bases and J by 0 bases; unmatched bases: 26. The CDR3 spells CALGDPLGPTKSTGGLNTDKLIF. CDR3 bases: TGTGCTCTTGGGGACCCGTTGGGTCCTACAAAATCTACTGGGGGACTAAACACCGATAAACTCATCTTT.

This clone was seen at least ten times. TCRdb records a much larger clone's protein for this DNA, with a difference at residue 6 that likely arises from a read error; the protein given is the translation of the DNA. This rearrangement joins TRDV3 to TRDJ1, with 8 bases lining up with TRDD3. Looked up from germline, CDR1 is TVYSNPD and CDR2 is GDNSRS (reference sequence). V dropped 4 bases and J dropped 0; count of bases not matched to a gene: 10. This CDR3 has 15 amino acids. CDR3 in DNA: TGTGCCTCCTGGGGGACACGAACTAACACCGATAAACTCATCTTT. It specifies CASWGTRTNTDKLIF.

At least ten counts were recorded for this clone. A read error likely explains this, since a far larger clone differs by one base. The chain carries TRDV1 and TRDJ1, with 12 bases fitting TRDD3. Germline CDR1 TSWWSYY, CDR2 QGS. This CDR3 has 25 amino acids. CDR3 DNA: TGTGCTATTGGGGAACTGTTTCACACTCTACGATTTCCTGGGGGATACGCGGGGTACACCGATAAACTCATCTTT. It codes for CAIGELFHTLRFPGGYAGYTDKLIF.

The sample holds a few counts of this clone. The protein in TCRdb stems from a much larger clone and differs at residue 7 from this DNA's translation, likely a read error; here the protein is translated from the DNA. The CDR3 region is CALGDKALIPSDKLIF. The CDR3 bases are TGTGCTCTTGGGGACAAGGCACTGATCCCGTCCGATAAACTCATCTTT. The gene calls are TRDV1 and TRDJ1; D is undetermined. TCRdb does not report a J gene; here it was assigned by matching the DNA to germline references. The germline gives CDR1 TSWWSYY, CDR2 QGS. The CDR3 contains 16 residues. Trimming stripped 3 bases from V and 3 bases from J, with 17 bases between.

This clone was counted ten times or more. The protein that TCRdb holds for this DNA derives from a much larger clone and differs from the translated DNA at residue 8, which likely indicates a read error; the protein shown here is translated from the DNA. This sample includes further DNA sequences coding for the same CDR3. This chain links TRDV1 with TRDJ1; weak D call: TRDD3 (5 bases). The J gene, left out of TCRdb, was set here by checking the DNA against germline. The CDR3 length is 18 residues. From germline, CDR1 is TSWWSYY and CDR2 QGS. Trimming removed 2 bases at V and 2 bases at J, with 21 bases between. The CDR3 region has the DNA TGTGCTCTTGGGGAATTCGCCTGTGGGATGAAGACGACCGATAAACTCATCTTT. This translates into CALGEFACGMKTTDKLIF.

For this clone: The TCRdb record carries a much larger clone's protein, which differs from this DNA's translation at residue 13; a read error is the likely cause, and the protein listed here is the DNA translation. This chain connects TRDV3 to TRDJ1; D uncertain. Per the germline V gene, CDR1 is TVYSNPD and CDR2 is GDNSRS (reference sequence). CDR3 length equals 15 residues. In nucleotides, the CDR3 is TGTGCCTTTAGGGGACCCGCCCAGTACACCGATAAATTCATCTTT. Its protein product is CAFRGPAQYTDKFIF.

DNA of the CDR3: TGTGCTCTTGGGGGGCCTTCCTACGCTTTACTGGGGGCCACGTACACCGATAAACTCATCTTT. Translation: CALGGPSYALLGATYTDKLIF. The rearrangement joins TRDV1 to TRDJ1, with D tentatively TRDD2 (9 bases). There are 21 residues in the CDR3. V lost 4 bases and J 0 bases, leaving 30 bases between the germline ends. The germline V gene encodes CDR1 TSWWSYY and CDR2 QGS.

This clone was detected a few times. The protein given by TCRdb reflects a much larger clone and differs at residue 14 from this DNA's translation, likely from a read error; the protein shown is the DNA's translation. V usage is TRDV2 and J usage is TRDJ1; 11 bases are a match to TRDD3. TCRdb is silent on the J gene; assignment here came from matching the DNA to germline. With 0 bases clipped from V and 3 bases from J, the junction kept 14 bases outside the gene matches. Germline V lookup: CDR1 GEAIGNYY, CDR2 EKD. The CDR3 loop spans 19 amino acids. The CDR3 here is CACDTGPGGYPPYADKLIF. For the CDR3, the DNA is TGTGCCTGTGACACCGGCCCTGGGGGATACCCTCCGTACGCCGATAAACTCATCTTT.

This clone has just a few counts. A read error is likely here: a far larger clone is one base away. Other DNA sequences within the sample encode an identical CDR3. The chain recombines TRDV3 with TRDJ1; 11 bases match TRDD3. The J gene was missing in TCRdb and was found by matching the end of the DNA to germline. The CDR3 consists of 17 residues. Trimming removed 4 bases from V and 4 bases from J; junction bases left unmatched: 17. Germline V gene sequence: CDR1 TVYSNPD, CDR2 GDNSRS (reference sequence). For the CDR3, the DNA is TGTGCCTCTCATGCTGCCTCTGGGGGATACTGTCACGATAAACTCATCTTT. This codes for CASHAASGGYCHDKLIF. Combining the CDR3 with reference TRDV3 and TRDJ1 gives the whole variable domain CDKVTQSSPDQTVASGSEVVLLCTYDTVYSNPDLFWYRIRPDYSFQFVFYGDNSRSEGADFTQGRFSVKHILTQKAFHLVISPVRTEDSATYYCASHAASGGYCHDKLIFGKGTRVTVEP.

This clone turned up a few times. The TCRdb protein, from a much larger clone, departs from this DNA's translation at residue 15, likely by read error; the protein shown derives from the DNA. There is no J gene call, but TRDV1 is given as the V gene; the table's TRDD3 call for D was not verified on the DNA. Germline V gene data show CDR1 as TSWWSYY and CDR2 as QGS. The CDR3 covers 17 residues. This chain's CDR3 is CALGVLRGILYTDKRIF. The CDR3 DNA reads as TGTGCTCTTGGGGTCCTACGTGGGATACTTTACACCGATAAACGCATCTTT.

Details on this clone: With only one base between it and a far larger clone, this is likely a read error. V is TRDV1 and J is TRDJ1; TRDD3 agrees at 13 bases. TCRdb supplies no J gene; here it was assigned by aligning the nucleotide sequence to germline. Germline CDR1 reads TSWWSYY; CDR2 reads QGS. The CDR3 is made up of 19 amino acids. Trimming at V came to 3 bases and at J to 2 bases, leaving 12 bases not matched to a gene. CDR3 DNA: TGTGCTCTTGGGGAGATCCGGTACTGGGGGATACGGCCTACCGATAAACTCATCTTT. Translated: CALGEIRYWGIRPTDKLIF.

This clone is labeled as medium-sized (0.01 to 0.1%). Other DNA sequences within the sample encode an identical CDR3. The chain employs TRDV1 and TRDJ1; TRDD3 agrees at 13 bases. J was trimmed by 6 bases and V by 0 bases; bases with no gene match: 19. This CDR3 is built from 21 residues. Germline V CDR1 and CDR2: TSWWSYY, QGS. This CDR3 is CALGELKGYWGIRNRANKLIF. CDR3 sequence (DNA): TGTGCTCTTGGGGAACTCAAAGGGTACTGGGGGATACGAAATAGAGCCAATAAACTCATCTTT.